One sample yielded the 3 T cell receptor beta chains listed below, sequenced in a study of blood T cell repertoires in COVID-19. Assay used: immunoSEQ multiplex PCR; TCRdb lists only in-frame clones, some missing. The table has tens of thousands of clones, roughly nine tenths seen once; the top ten hold more than 4.5%. Input material: peripheral blood. These receptors were obtained from a man older than 75 in a cohort sampled during active COVID-19.

The V and J genes are TRBV19 and TRBJ2-3; 8 positions agree with TRBD1. Germline trimming cut 10 bases from V and 0 bases from J; bases unmatched to any gene: 6. Per germline, CDR1 LNHDA and CDR2 SQIVND (reference sequence). The CDR3 covers 14 residues. The CDR3 reads CATRDRTSTDTQYF. CDR3 DNA: TGTGCCACCCGGGACAGGACAAGCACAGATACGCAGTATTTT.

Only a few counts were recorded for this clone. The J gene is TRBJ2-5, the V gene TRBV4-3; 7 bases are a match to TRBD1. J lost 3 bases, V lost 0 bases, and 13 bases had no gene match. CDR1 and CDR2 from the germline V gene are LGHNA and YSLEER. CDR3 length: 18 amino acids. This chain's CDR3 is CASSQEFGQGVVKETQYF. The CDR3 region has the DNA TGCGCCAGCAGCCAAGAATTTGGGCAGGGGGTCGTCAAAGAGACCCAGTACTTC.

To note about this clone: The sample has other DNA sequences that encode this CDR3 too. The CDR3 sequence is CAISESTGGKETQYF. The CDR3 nucleotides are TGTGCCATCAGTGAGTCTACAGGGGGCAAAGAGACCCAGTACTTC. J is TRBJ2-5 and V is TRBV10-3; 9 bases match TRBD1. V lost 0 bases, J lost 3 bases, and 2 bases stayed unmatched. This CDR3 region has 15 residues. Germline V lookup: CDR1 ENHRY, CDR2 SYGVKD.